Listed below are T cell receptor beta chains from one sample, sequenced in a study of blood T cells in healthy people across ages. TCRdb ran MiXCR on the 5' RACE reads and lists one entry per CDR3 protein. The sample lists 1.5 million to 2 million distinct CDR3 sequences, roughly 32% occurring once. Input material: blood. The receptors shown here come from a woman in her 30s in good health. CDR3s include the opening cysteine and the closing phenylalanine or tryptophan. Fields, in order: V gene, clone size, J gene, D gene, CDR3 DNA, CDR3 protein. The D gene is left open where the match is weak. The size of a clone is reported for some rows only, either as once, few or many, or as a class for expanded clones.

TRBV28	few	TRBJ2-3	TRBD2	TGTGCCAGCAGCCCCTTGAGGGGAGGGAGCACAGATACGCAGTATTTT	CASSPLRGGSTDTQYF
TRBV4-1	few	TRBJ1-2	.	TGCGCCAGCAGCTCCCGGGGGGACGCTAACTATGGCTACACCTTC	CASSSRGDANYGYTF
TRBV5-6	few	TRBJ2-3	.	TGTGCCAGCAGCTTCGGGACTTCACTCACCTTGGATACGCAGTATTTT	CASSFGTSLTLDTQYF
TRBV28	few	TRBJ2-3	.	TGTGCCAGCAGTCGGACCACTGGTTTGGGTACGCAGTATTTT	CASSRTTGLGTQYF
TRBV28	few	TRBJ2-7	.	TGTGCCAGCAGCCCCCCCCCGGCTGACGAGCAGTACTTC	CASSPPPADEQYF
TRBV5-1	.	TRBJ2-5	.	TGCGCCAGCAGACGTGACGGTTGGCCTAACCAAGAGACCCAGTACTTC	CASRRDGWPNQETQYF
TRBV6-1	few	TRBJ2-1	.	TGTGCCAGCAGTGAAGGGGCGATCAGTGAGCAGTTCTTC	CASSEGAISEQFF
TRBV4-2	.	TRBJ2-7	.	TGTGCCAGCAGCCAAGAAGGCACAGGTGGATTCTACGAGCAGTACTTC	CASSQEGTGGFYEQYF
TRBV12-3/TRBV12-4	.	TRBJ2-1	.	TGTGCCAGCAGTTTAGGCCTAAGGCAGTTGGCCGGTAGAGAGTTCTTC	CASSLGLRQLAGREFF
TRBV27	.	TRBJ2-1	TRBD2	TGTGCCAGCAGTTCGTTGCGGGAGGGGTCCTACAATGAGCAGTTCTTC	CASSSLREGSYNEQFF
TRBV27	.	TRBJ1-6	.	TGTGCCAGCAGTTTGGACAGCGCATCGGTTAGTTCACCCCTCCACTTT	CASSLDSASVSSPLHF
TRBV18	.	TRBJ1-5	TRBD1	TGTGCCAGCTCACCCAGGGGGGATAGCAATCAGCCCCTGCATTTT	CASSPRGDSNQPLHF
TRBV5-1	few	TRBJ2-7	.	TGCGCCAGTAAGCTTGGGACACCTACCTCCTACGAGCAGTACTTC	CASKLGTPTSYEQYF
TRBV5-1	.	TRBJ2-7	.	TGCGCCAGCAGCCCAACCTCCCGGGACATCTACGAGCAGTACTTC	CASSPTSRDIYEQYF
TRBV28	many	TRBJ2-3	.	TGTGCCAGCAGCAGTAGTAGACGGGACACAGATACGCAGTATTTT	CASSSSRRDTDTQYF
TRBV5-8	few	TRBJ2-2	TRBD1	TGTGCCAGCAGCTTAGGGGGCCGAACCGGGGAGCTGTTTTTT	CASSLGGRTGELFF
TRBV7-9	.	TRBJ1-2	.	TGTGCCAGCAGCCCGAAATGGGAGGCAGGGCTGGACTATGGCTACACCTTC	CASSPKWEAGLDYGYTF
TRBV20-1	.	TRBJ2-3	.	TGCAGTGCTAGAGATCCCAGGTCTCCAGATACGCAGTATTTT	CSARDPRSPDTQYF
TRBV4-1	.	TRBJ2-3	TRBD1	TGCACCAGCAGCAGGGGGCAAGAGACTAGCACAGATACGCAGTATTTT	CTSSRGQETSTDTQYF
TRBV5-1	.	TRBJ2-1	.	TGCGCCAGCAGCTTGGAGGTGACGGGGCAGTTCTTC	CASSLEVTGQFF
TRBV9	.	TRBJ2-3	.	TGTGCCAGCAGCGTACAGGGCTGGACAGATACGCAGTATTTT	CASSVQGWTDTQYF
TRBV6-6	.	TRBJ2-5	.	TGTGCCAGCAGTTACGGTCGGGGAGGTGGCGGGGAGACCCAGTACTTC	CASSYGRGGGGETQYF
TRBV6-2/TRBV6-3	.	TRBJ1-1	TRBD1	TGTGCCAGCAGACTTAGGGGGCCGAACACTGAAGCTTTCTTT	CASRLRGPNTEAFF
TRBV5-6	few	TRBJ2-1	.	TGTGCCAGCAGCCCCGGGACGGGGTTAGGAAATGAGCAGTTCTTC	CASSPGTGLGNEQFF
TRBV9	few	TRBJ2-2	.	TGTGCCAGCAGCGTGGCTAGCGAGCCATCGGCGAACACCGGGGAGCTGTTTTTT	CASSVASEPSANTGELFF
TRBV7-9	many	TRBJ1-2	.	TGTGCCAGCAGCCCCGACGGGCCGCGCGGCTACACCTTC	CASSPDGPRGYTF
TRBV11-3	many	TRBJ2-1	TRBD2	TGTGCCAGCAGCTTAGTAGCGGGATCCCCCAATGAGCAGTTCTTC	CASSLVAGSPNEQFF
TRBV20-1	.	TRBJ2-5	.	TGCAGTGCTACACTGGGGACGGCCGCCGGGGAGACCCAGTACTTC	CSATLGTAAGETQYF
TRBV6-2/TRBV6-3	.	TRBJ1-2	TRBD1	TGTGCCAGCAGATGGGGACAGAACTATGGCTACACCTTC	CASRWGQNYGYTF
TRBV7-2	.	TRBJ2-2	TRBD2	TGTGCCAGCAGCTTAGTGACTAGCGGGGGGGCCCGTGGGGAGCTGTTTTTT	CASSLVTSGGARGELFF
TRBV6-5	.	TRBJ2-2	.	TGTGCCAGCAGTTACGTACAGGCCACCGGGGAGCTGTTTTTT	CASSYVQATGELFF
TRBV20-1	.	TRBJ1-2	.	TGCAGTGCCCGTCCAGAACAGTTTAACTATGGCTACACCTTC	CSARPEQFNYGYTF
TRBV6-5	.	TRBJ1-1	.	TGTGCCAGCAGCAAACCGACAGAGGGAGCTTTCTTT	CASSKPTEGAFF
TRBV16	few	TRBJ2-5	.	TGTGCCGCCGCGAGGGGGACCGTTGAGACCCAGTACTTC	CAAARGTVETQYF
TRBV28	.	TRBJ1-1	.	TGTGCCAGCAGTCTCGACCAGGCATGGGCTTTCTTT	CASSLDQAWAFF
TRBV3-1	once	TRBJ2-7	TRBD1	TGTGCCAGCAGCCATGGGGACAGGGGCTCCTACGAGCAGTACTTC	CASSHGDRGSYEQYF
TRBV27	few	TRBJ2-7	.	TGTGCCAGCAACTCCTTGGGGGCCGGTGGCGAGCAGTACTTC	CASNSLGAGGEQYF
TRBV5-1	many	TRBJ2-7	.	TGCGCCAGCAGCTTGGACTCAGGGAATGAGCAGTACTTC	CASSLDSGNEQYF
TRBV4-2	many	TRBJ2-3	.	TGTGCCAGCAGCCAAGATTATGGAACAGATACGCAGTATTTT	CASSQDYGTDTQYF
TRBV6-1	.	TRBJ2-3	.	TGTGCCAGCAGTGAACCACAGGGAAGACTTCCAGATACGCAGTATTTT	CASSEPQGRLPDTQYF
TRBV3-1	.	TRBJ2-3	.	TGTGCCAGCAGCCCCGGGGAGCGGGTTACGCAGTATTTT	CASSPGERVTQYF
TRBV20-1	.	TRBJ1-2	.	TGCAGTGCCACACTCTACCCGGGACTCGAAAACTATGGCTACACCTTC	CSATLYPGLENYGYTF
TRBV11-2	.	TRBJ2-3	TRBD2	TGTGCCAGCAGCTCGTCCCCTCTAGCGGGGAGCACAGATACGCAGTATTTT	CASSSSPLAGSTDTQYF
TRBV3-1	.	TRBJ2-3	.	TGTGCCAGCAGCCCTTTGGGGGGCGGGGATACGCAGTATTTT	CASSPLGGGDTQYF